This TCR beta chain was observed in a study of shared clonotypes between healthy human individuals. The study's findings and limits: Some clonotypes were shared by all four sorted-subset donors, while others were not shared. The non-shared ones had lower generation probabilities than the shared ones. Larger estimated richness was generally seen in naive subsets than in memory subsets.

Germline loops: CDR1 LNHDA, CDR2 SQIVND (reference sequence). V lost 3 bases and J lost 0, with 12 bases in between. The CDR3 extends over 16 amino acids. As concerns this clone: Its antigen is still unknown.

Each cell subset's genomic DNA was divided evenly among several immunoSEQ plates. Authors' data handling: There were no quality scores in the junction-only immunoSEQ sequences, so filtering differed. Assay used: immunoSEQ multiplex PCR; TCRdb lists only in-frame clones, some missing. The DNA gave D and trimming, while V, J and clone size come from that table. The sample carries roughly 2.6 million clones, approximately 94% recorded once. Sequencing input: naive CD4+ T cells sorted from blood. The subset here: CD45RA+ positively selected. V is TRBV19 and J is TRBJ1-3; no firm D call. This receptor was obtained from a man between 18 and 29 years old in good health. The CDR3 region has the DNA TGTGCCAGTAGTATGGAGTGGCAGATCTCTGGAAACACCATATATTTT. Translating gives CASSMEWQISGNTIYF. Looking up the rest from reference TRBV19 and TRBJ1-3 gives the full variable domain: DGGITQSPKYLFRKEGQNVTLSCEQNLNHDAMYWYRQDPGQGLRLIYYSQIVNDFQKGDIAEGYSVSREKKESFPLTVTSAQKNPTAFYLCASSMEWQISGNTIYFGEGSWLTVV.